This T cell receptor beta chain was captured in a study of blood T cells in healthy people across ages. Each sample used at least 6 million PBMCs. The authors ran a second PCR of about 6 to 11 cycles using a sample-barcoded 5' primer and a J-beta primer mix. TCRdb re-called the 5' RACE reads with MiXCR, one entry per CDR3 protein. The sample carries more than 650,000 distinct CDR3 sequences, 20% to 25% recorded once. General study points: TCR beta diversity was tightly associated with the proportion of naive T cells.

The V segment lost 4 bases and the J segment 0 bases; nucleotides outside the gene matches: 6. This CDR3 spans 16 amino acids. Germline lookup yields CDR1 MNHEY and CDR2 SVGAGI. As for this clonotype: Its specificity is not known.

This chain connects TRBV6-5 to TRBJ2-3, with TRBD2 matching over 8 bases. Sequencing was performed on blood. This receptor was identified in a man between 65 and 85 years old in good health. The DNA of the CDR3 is TGTGCCAGCAGTTCCCTTTCGGGGGGGAGCACAGATACGCAGTATTTT. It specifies CASSSLSGGSTDTQYF.